This entry describes one T cell receptor beta chain. This entry belongs to a study of control samples from healthy donors and cancer patients. Germline values: CDR1 MGHDK, CDR2 SYGVNS. Trimming shortened V by 6 bases and J by 4 bases, and 7 bases separated the two germline ends. The CDR3 spans 12 residues. TCRdb's table, derived via immunoSEQ multiplex PCR, lists solely in-frame clones and lacks some. The data contain roughly 3,500 clones, 70% to 85% of them seen just once; the ten biggest clones take up roughly 9%. This chain links TRBV25-1 with TRBJ2-1; a weak D match, TRBD2 (5 bases). Sequencing was performed on formalin-fixed, paraffin-embedded tissue. This receptor was obtained from a female donor with melanoma. CDR3 bases: TGTGCCAGCAGGAGAGGGTACAATGAGCAGTTCTTC. It codes for CASRRGYNEQFF.